The next 6 T cell receptor beta chains were all read from a single sample in a study of T cell responses to AZD1222 COVID-19 vaccine. Libraries were prepared by immunoSEQ multiplex PCR; TCRdb keeps only in-frame clonotypes and omits some of them. Of some 180,000 clones listed, 85% to 95% were seen once; the top ten hold less than 2.5%. The source was peripheral blood, collected 28 days after the second AZD1222 dose. The receptors were sampled from an adult who received the AZD1222 COVID-19 vaccine.

This rearrangement joins TRBV14 to TRBJ2-7; maybe TRBD2 (6 bases). Germline-derived CDR1 and CDR2 are SGHDN and FVKESK. With 2 bases removed from V and 0 bases from J, the gap between germline ends came to 14 bases. This CDR3 has 16 residues. The CDR3 protein is CASSQTSGRSSYEQYF. The CDR3 nucleotides are TGTGCCAGCAGCCAAACCTCAGGGAGGAGCTCCTACGAGCAGTACTTC.

The chain joins TRBV7-7 to TRBJ1-6; 9 positions agree with TRBD1. This CDR3 comprises 16 residues. Looked up from germline, CDR1 is SSHAT and CDR2 is FNYEAQ (reference sequence). V trimming: 0 bases; J trimming: 10 bases; junction bases outside the gene matches: 7. The CDR3 bases are TGTGCCAGCAGCTTAGCTCCGCCCGGACAGGGGTCACCCCTCCACTTT. Its protein is CASSLAPPGQGSPLHF.

The chain employs TRBV18 and TRBJ1-2, with 8 bases matching TRBD1. J lost 6 bases, V lost 3 bases, and 6 bases had no gene match. The V gene's germline CDR1 is KGHSH and CDR2 LQKENI. The CDR3 length is 14 residues. The CDR3 DNA reads TGTGCCAGCTCACCTTCGCAGGGGGCGGATGGCTACACCTTC. This gives the protein CASSPSQGADGYTF.

The V gene is TRBV3-1 (or the pseudogene TRBV3-2), the J gene TRBJ1-3; TRBD1 matches 7 bases. CDR1 and CDR2 (germline): LGHDT, YNNKEL (reference sequence). The trim removed 5 bases at V and 4 bases at J, leaving 11 bases unmatched. The CDR3 runs 16 residues. Written as DNA, the CDR3 is TGTGCCAGCAGCGCCAGAGGGGGCACCTCCGGAAACACCATATATTTT. Protein sequence: CASSARGGTSGNTIYF.

The V call is TRBV7-9, the J call TRBJ1-3; D not resolved. CDR3 size: 15 residues. V lost 1 base, J lost 0 bases, and 7 bases lay in between. Per germline, CDR1 SEHNR and CDR2 FQNEAQ (reference sequence). CDR3 protein: CASSLDGLSGNTIYF. Written as DNA, the CDR3 is TGTGCCAGCAGCTTAGATGGGCTCTCTGGAAACACCATATATTTT.

The chain links TRBV7-8 to TRBJ1-5, with D possibly matching TRBD1 (5 bases). Germline loops: CDR1 SGHVS, CDR2 FQNEAQ. Trimming took 7 bases from V and 3 from J, leaving 16 bases between them. The CDR3 totals 15 residues. The CDR3: CASNDRDGNNQPQHF. The CDR3, as DNA: TGTGCCAGCAACGACCGGGACGGAAACAATCAGCCCCAGCATTTT.